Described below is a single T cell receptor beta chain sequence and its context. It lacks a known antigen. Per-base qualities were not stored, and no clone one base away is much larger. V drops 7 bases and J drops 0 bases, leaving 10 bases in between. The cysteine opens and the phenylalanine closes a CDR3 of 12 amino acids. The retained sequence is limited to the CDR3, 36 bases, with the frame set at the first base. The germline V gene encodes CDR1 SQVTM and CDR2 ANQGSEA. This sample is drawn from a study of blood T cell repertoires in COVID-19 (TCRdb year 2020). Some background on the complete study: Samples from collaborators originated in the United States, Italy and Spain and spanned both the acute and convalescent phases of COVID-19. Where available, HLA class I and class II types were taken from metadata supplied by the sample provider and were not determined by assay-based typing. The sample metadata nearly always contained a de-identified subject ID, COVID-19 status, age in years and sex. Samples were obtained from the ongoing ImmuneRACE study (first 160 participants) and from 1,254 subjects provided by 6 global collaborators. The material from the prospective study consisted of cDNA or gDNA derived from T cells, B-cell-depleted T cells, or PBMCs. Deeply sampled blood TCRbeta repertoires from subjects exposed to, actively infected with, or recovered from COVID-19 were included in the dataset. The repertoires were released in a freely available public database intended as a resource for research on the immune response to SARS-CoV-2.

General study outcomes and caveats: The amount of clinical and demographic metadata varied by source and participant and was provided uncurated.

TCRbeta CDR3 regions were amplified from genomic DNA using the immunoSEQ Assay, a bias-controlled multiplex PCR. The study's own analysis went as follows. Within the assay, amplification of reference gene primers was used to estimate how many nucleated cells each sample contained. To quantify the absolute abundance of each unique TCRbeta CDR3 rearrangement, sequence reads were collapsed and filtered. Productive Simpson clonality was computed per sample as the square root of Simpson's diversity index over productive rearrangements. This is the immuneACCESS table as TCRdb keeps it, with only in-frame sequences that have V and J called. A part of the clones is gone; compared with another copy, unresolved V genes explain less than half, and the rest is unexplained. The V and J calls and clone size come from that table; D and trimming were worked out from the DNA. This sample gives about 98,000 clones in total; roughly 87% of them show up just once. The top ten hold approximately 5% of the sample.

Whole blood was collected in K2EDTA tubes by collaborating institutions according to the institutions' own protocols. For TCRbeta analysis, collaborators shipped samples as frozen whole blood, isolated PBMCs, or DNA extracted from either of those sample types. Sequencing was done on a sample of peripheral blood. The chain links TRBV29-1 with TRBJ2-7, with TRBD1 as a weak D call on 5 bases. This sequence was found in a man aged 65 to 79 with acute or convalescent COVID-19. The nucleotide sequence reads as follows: TGCAGCGCCGCCAGGGACTCCTACGAGCAGTACTTC. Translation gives CSAARDSYEQYF.